Listed below are T cell receptor beta chains from one sample, sequenced in a study of cytomegalovirus exposure and HLA in healthy donors. Sequencing was performed with immunoSEQ multiplex PCR; in TCRdb, only in-frame clones are kept and a portion is missing. The data show approximately 74,000 clones, over 70% seen once. Sequenced material: PBMCs. The receptors derive from a man aged 55 to 70 in good health and CMV-seropositive. Both conserved end residues are part of each CDR3. Each record gives: clone size, D gene, V gene, J gene, CDR3 protein, CDR3 DNA. A D gene is named only where the DNA matches it firmly. For some rows the clone size is stated as once, few or many, or as a class when expanded; others skip it.

abundance: once; d_gene: TRBD2; v_gene: TRBV10-3; j_gene: TRBJ2-1; CDR3aa: CATGPRAGEDNEQFF; CDR3nt: TGTGCCACCGGGCCTCGGGCGGGAGAGGACAATGAGCAGTTCTTC
abundance: once; d_gene: -; v_gene: TRBV11-2; j_gene: TRBJ1-2; CDR3aa: CASRQGSNTYYGYTF; CDR3nt: TGTGCCAGCAGGCAGGGGTCGAATACCTACTATGGCTACACCTTC
abundance: -; d_gene: -; v_gene: TRBV5-8; j_gene: TRBJ2-5; CDR3aa: CASSLDQGRETQYF; CDR3nt: TGTGCCAGCAGCTTGGACCAGGGGCGAGAGACCCAGTACTTC
abundance: -; d_gene: -; v_gene: TRBV6-1; j_gene: TRBJ2-7; CDR3aa: CASILAGSYEQYF; CDR3nt: TGTGCCAGCATACTGGCAGGTTCCTACGAGCAGTACTTC
abundance: -; d_gene: -; v_gene: TRBV11-1; j_gene: TRBJ1-3; CDR3aa: CASSFNSGNTIYF; CDR3nt: TGTGCCAGCAGCTTCAACTCTGGAAACACCATATATTTT
abundance: -; d_gene: TRBD1; v_gene: TRBV6-1; j_gene: TRBJ1-2; CDR3aa: CASQWTGDDYGYTF; CDR3nt: TGTGCCAGCCAATGGACAGGCGACGACTATGGCTACACCTTC
abundance: -; d_gene: -; v_gene: TRBV7-9; j_gene: TRBJ1-1; CDR3aa: CASSSGGPNTEAFF; CDR3nt: TGTGCCAGCAGCTCGGGAGGTCCGAACACTGAAGCTTTCTTT
abundance: -; d_gene: -; v_gene: TRBV6-5; j_gene: TRBJ1-4; CDR3aa: CASSMDSNEKLFF; CDR3nt: TGTGCCAGCAGTATGGACAGTAATGAAAAACTGTTTTTT
abundance: -; d_gene: -; v_gene: TRBV2; j_gene: TRBJ1-5; CDR3aa: CASSPGEEWQPQHF; CDR3nt: TGTGCCAGCAGTCCCGGCGAGGAGTGGCAGCCCCAGCATTTT
abundance: -; d_gene: -; v_gene: TRBV5-6; j_gene: TRBJ1-2; CDR3aa: CASSLGGPGYGYTF; CDR3nt: TGTGCCAGCAGCCTGGGGGGGCCGGGCTATGGCTACACCTTC
abundance: -; d_gene: -; v_gene: TRBV7-9; j_gene: TRBJ1-1; CDR3aa: CASSPSLLETHNTEAFF; CDR3nt: TGTGCCAGCAGCCCTAGCTTATTGGAGACACATAACACTGAAGCTTTCTTT
abundance: -; d_gene: TRBD1; v_gene: TRBV4-2; j_gene: TRBJ1-2; CDR3aa: CASSQEGGQGFGYTF; CDR3nt: TGTGCCAGCAGCCAAGAGGGTGGACAGGGCTTTGGCTACACCTTC
abundance: -; d_gene: TRBD1; v_gene: TRBV2; j_gene: TRBJ2-1; CDR3aa: CASSVRQGFGEQFF; CDR3nt: TGTGCCAGCAGTGTGCGACAGGGGTTCGGGGAGCAGTTCTTC
abundance: -; d_gene: TRBD2; v_gene: TRBV5-1; j_gene: TRBJ2-3; CDR3aa: CASSLASTSGGRDTQYF; CDR3nt: TGCGCCAGCAGCTTGGCCTCGACTAGCGGGGGGCGGGATACGCAGTATTTT